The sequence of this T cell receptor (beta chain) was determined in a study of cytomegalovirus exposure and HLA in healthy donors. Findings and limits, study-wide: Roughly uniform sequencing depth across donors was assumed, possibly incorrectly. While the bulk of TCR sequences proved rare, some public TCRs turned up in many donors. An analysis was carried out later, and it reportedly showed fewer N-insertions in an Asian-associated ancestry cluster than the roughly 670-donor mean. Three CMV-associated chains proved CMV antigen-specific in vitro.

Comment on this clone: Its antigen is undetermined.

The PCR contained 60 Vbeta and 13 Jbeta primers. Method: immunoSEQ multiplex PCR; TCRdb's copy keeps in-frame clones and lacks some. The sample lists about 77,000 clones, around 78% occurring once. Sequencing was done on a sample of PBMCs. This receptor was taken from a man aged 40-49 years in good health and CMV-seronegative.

The CDR3 loop is CASSLEGAEDHYEQYF. The CDR3 DNA follows: TGTGCCAGCAGCCTCGAGGGGGCCGAAGACCACTACGAGCAGTACTTC. This chain links TRBV5-6 with TRBJ2-7; 7 bases are shared with TRBD1. The CDR3 is 16 residues long. The germline V gene has CDR1 SGHDT and CDR2 YYEEEE. With 4 bases clipped from V and 3 bases from J, the junction kept 13 bases outside the gene matches.